This T cell receptor (beta chain) was captured in a study of CD8 T cells in ankylosing spondylitis. A single record per CDR3 protein comes from TCRdb applying MiXCR to the 5' RACE reads. Altogether roughly 150,000 distinct CDR3 sequences are present, just under 7.5% being singletons, with the ten largest covering around 12%. In its sample, this clonotype was seen many times. V shed 4 bases and J shed 9 bases, with 23 bases lying between them. Germline V gene sequence: CDR1 SGHRS, CDR2 YFSETQ. The CDR3 has 16 amino acids. The sequence was obtained from a female donor with ankylosing spondylitis or in good health (not recorded which). The chain is built from TRBV5-1 and TRBJ2-1; D may be TRBD2 (6 bases). The sequenced sample was blood, either unsorted or a sorted T cell fraction (not recorded which). CDR3 residues: CASSLPSGGREAEQFF. The CDR3 DNA reads as TGCGCCAGCAGCCTCCCTTCTGGGGGAAGGGAGGCTGAGCAGTTCTTC.